Presented here are 21 T cell receptor beta chains from one specimen sequenced in a study of T cells in localized non-small cell lung cancer. Measured with immunoSEQ multiplex PCR; TCRdb has only the in-frame clones, and not every one. This table has under 3,500 clones, roughly 36% appearing once. The sample in question was normal lung tissue next to the tumor, obtained before any cancer treatment. Source of these receptors: a woman aged 35-75 years with stage I lung adenocarcinoma.

This rearrangement joins TRBV6-8 to TRBJ2-1; no definite D call. V was cut by 7 bases and J by 4 bases, with 11 bases left in between. The germline gives CDR1 MNHGY, CDR2 SAAAGT. The CDR3 is made up of 13 amino acids. The CDR3 nucleotides read TGTGCCAGCAAATCTAGTTGGTACAATGAGCAGTTCTTC. Protein sequence: CASKSSWYNEQFF.

This chain links TRBV14 with TRBJ2-5; D uncertain. V lost 1 base to trimming and J lost 2 bases, with 5 bases between them. The CDR3 loop spans 13 amino acids. Germline CDR1 reads SGHDN; CDR2 reads FVKESK. The CDR3 DNA follows: TGTGCCAGCAGCCAAGCCCCTCAAGAGACCCAGTACTTC. Its translation is CASSQAPQETQYF.

By proportion, this clone is medium-sized. The chain recombines TRBV6-8 with TRBJ2-1; 7 bases agree with TRBD2. The V gene's germline CDR1 is MNHGY and CDR2 SAAAGT. This CDR3 is 13 amino acids long. J was trimmed by 7 bases and V by 10 bases; bases with no gene match: 10. In DNA, the CDR3 is TGTGCCATGGGGGGGGAGGAGGCTAATGAGCAGTTCTTC. It yields the protein CAMGGEEANEQFF.

CDR3 loop: CASSASLGDTQYF. The CDR3 DNA follows: TGTGCCAGCAGCGCCTCCTTGGGTGATACGCAGTATTTT. This chain uses TRBV7-4 with TRBJ2-3; D not resolved. Germline assignment: CDR1 SGHVT and CDR2 SQSDAQ. V gave up 5 bases and J gave up 6 bases, with 12 bases separating them. CDR3 length equals 13 residues.

The chain uses TRBV10-3 and TRBJ2-5; the D gene is possibly TRBD2 (5 bases). From germline, CDR1 is ENHRY and CDR2 SYGVKD. This CDR3 is 13 amino acids long. Trimming took 10 bases from V and 3 from J, leaving 15 bases between them. CDR3: CASDPTRKETQYF. In nucleotides, the CDR3 is TGTGCCAGCGACCCCACTAGGAAAGAGACCCAGTACTTC.

The J gene is TRBJ2-2, the V gene TRBV19; no reliable D call. The V end was cut by 5 bases, the J end by 0 bases, with 4 bases between. There are 13 residues in the CDR3. The V gene's germline CDR1 is LNHDA and CDR2 SQIVND (reference sequence). CDR3 coding DNA: TGTGCCAGTAGTGATGCGAACACCGGGGAGCTGTTTTTT. It translates to CASSDANTGELFF.

This clone was seen a few times. The chain links TRBV6-8 to TRBJ2-4; D possibly corresponds to TRBD2 (6 bases). The CDR3 covers 13 residues. CDR1 and CDR2 from the germline V gene are MNHGY and SAAAGT. With 8 bases removed from V and 3 bases from J, the gap between germline ends came to 11 bases. The CDR3 DNA is TGTGCCAGCTCGCGGGACGGCAAAAACATTCAGTACTTC. Its protein product is CASSRDGKNIQYF.

V usage is TRBV29-1 and J usage is TRBJ1-1; D gene unclear. CDR1 SQVTM and CDR2 ANQGSEA come from the germline V gene. The CDR3 is 12 residues long. V lost 7 bases to trimming and J lost 4 bases, with 13 bases between them. The chain's CDR3 is CSASVGITEAFF. The CDR3 nucleotides read TGCAGCGCCTCTGTGGGGATCACTGAAGCTTTCTTT.

This clone was detected only a few times. This sequence joins TRBV7-6 and TRBJ1-1; 8 nucleotides line up with TRBD1. CDR3 length: 18 amino acids. Per the germline V gene, CDR1 is SGHVS and CDR2 is FNYEAQ. J was trimmed by 0 bases and V by 2 bases; bases with no gene match: 11. CDR3 region: CASSLTLTGQGVNTEAFF. The CDR3 coding sequence is TGTGCCAGCAGCTTAACGCTAACCGGACAGGGCGTGAACACTGAAGCTTTCTTT.

The chain couples TRBV29-1 to TRBJ2-3, with D perhaps TRBD1 or TRBD2 (6 bases each). Trimming left V 1 base short and J 2 bases short, with 16 bases between. The CDR3 is 16 amino acids. CDR1 is SQVTM and CDR2 is ANQGSEA in the germline V gene. The CDR3 sequence is CSVEGGASAYTDTQYF. CDR3 sequence (DNA): TGCAGCGTTGAAGGGGGGGCTAGCGCTTACACAGATACGCAGTATTTT.

V and J are TRBV19 and TRBJ2-1; the match to TRBD2 covers 10 bases. Germline values: CDR1 LNHDA, CDR2 SQIVND (reference sequence). The CDR3 runs 13 residues. The V segment lost 5 bases and the J segment 10 bases; nucleotides outside the gene matches: 5. The CDR3 DNA reads TGTGCCAGTAGTTTTAGCGGGGGGTTAGAGCAGTTCTTC. This gives the protein CASSFSGGLEQFF.

The chain joins TRBV6-8 to TRBJ2-7; possibly TRBD1 for D (6 bases). Trimming took 4 bases from V and 2 from J, leaving 15 bases between them. Germline CDR1 is MNHGY and CDR2 is SAAAGT. This CDR3 is built from 15 residues. CDR3 amino acids: CASSSPGQRTYEQYF. The CDR3 nucleotides read TGTGCCAGCAGTTCCCCCGGACAGAGGACCTACGAGCAGTACTTC.

CDR3 nucleotides: TGTGCCAGCAATCAAGTGGCGTACGAGCAGTACTTC. Translating gives CASNQVAYEQYF. This chain uses TRBV28 with TRBJ2-7; D is undetermined. Trimming stripped 7 bases from V and 4 bases from J, with 11 bases between. CDR1 and CDR2 (germline): MDHEN, SYDVKM. This CDR3 is built from 12 residues.

This chain connects TRBV19 to TRBJ1-2, with D possibly matching TRBD1 (5 bases). The CDR3 loop spans 17 amino acids. In germline, CDR1 is LNHDA, CDR2 SQIVND (reference sequence). Trimming pared 1 base from V and 4 bases from J, leaving 19 bases between. The CDR3 loop is CASSIVGGGTLSYGYTF. DNA of the CDR3: TGTGCCAGTAGTATAGTTGGGGGAGGCACCCTCAGCTATGGCTACACCTTC.

This clone has a handful of counts. The rearrangement joins TRBV2 to TRBJ1-2, with D uncertain. V dropped 4 bases and J dropped 5 bases, with 14 bases sitting between them. The germline V gene has CDR1 SNHLY and CDR2 FYNNEI. This CDR3 region has 14 residues. In DNA form, the CDR3 reads TGTGCCAGCAGTGGCGCCGGTCTTTTATATGGCTACACCTTC. It is translated as CASSGAGLLYGYTF.

CDR3 sequence reads: CSVEGTSGSDIQYF. The CDR3 bases are TGCAGCGTTGAAGGGACTAGCGGGAGCGACATTCAGTACTTC. The gene calls are TRBV29-1 and TRBJ2-4; 13 nucleotides align to TRBD2. Germline CDR1 SQVTM, CDR2 ANQGSEA. This CDR3 spans 14 amino acids. With 1 base clipped from V and 8 bases from J, the junction kept 2 bases outside the gene matches.

CDR3 nucleotide sequence: TGTGCCAGTAGCTCACAGGGGGCGCAGACCGGGGAGCTGTTTTTT. It codes for CASSSQGAQTGELFF. The chain links TRBV19 to TRBJ2-2; TRBD1 agrees at 9 bases. Germline CDR1 is LNHDA and CDR2 is SQIVND (reference sequence). After removal of 6 bases from V and 5 bases from J, the junction contained 7 bases not matched to a gene. CDR3 length: 15 amino acids.

The chain links TRBV28 to TRBJ2-7, with TRBD2 as a possible D gene (5 bases). The CDR3 is made up of 14 amino acids. Deletions cut 6 bases from V and 3 bases from J, with 15 bases between. Germline assignment: CDR1 MDHEN and CDR2 SYDVKM. The chain's CDR3 is CASSLRAVHYEQYF. In DNA form, the CDR3 reads TGTGCCAGCAGCCTCCGAGCGGTCCACTACGAGCAGTACTTC.

This clone was observed a few times. The chain uses TRBV9 and TRBJ2-2; perhaps TRBD1 as D (5 bases). Germline CDR1 SGDLS, CDR2 YYNGEE. With 3 bases removed from V and 5 bases from J, the gap between germline ends came to 17 bases. CDR3 length: 16 amino acids. The CDR3 nucleotides read TGTGCCAGCAGCGGTTCGGCAGTGGGGCGGACCGGGGAGCTGTTTTTT. Its protein is CASSGSAVGRTGELFF.

The gene calls are TRBV18 and TRBJ1-1, with TRBD1 identical over 9 bases. CDR3 length equals 14 residues. With V trimmed by 3 bases and J by 5 bases, 4 bases remained unmatched. CDR1 is KGHSH, CDR2 LQKENI, per germline. The CDR3 region has the DNA TGTGCCAGCTCACCGGGACAGGGCCCGACTGAAGCTTTCTTT. Protein: CASSPGQGPTEAFF. Full variable domain (outside the CDR3, taken from reference TRBV18 and TRBJ1-1): NAGVMQNPRHLVRRRGQEARLRCSPMKGHSHVYWYRQLPEEGLKFMVYLQKENIIDESGMPKERFSAEFPKEGPSILRIQQVVRGDSAAYFCASSPGQGPTEAFFGQGTRLTVV.

The chain joins TRBV19 to TRBJ1-1; D unclear. Trimming left V 9 bases short and J 10 bases short, with 21 bases between. This CDR3 comprises 13 residues. The germline V gene encodes CDR1 LNHDA and CDR2 SQIVND (reference sequence). The CDR3 sequence is CASASPNTGGAFF. In DNA form, the CDR3 reads TGTGCCAGCGCATCCCCGAACACCGGAGGAGCTTTCTTT.